The source of this T cell receptor (beta chain) is a study of OX40 agonist ivuxolimab in advanced cancers. Study overall: While on treatment, patients had intravenous ivuxolimab at 0.01 to 10 mg/kg every 2 weeks. Aged roughly 20 to 79 with a mean of approximately 60 years, they were less than 90% male.

Assay used: immunoSEQ multiplex PCR; TCRdb lists only in-frame clones, some missing. The sample holds roughly 60,000 clones, roughly 86% seen once. Trimming shortened V by 3 bases and J by 2 bases, and 18 bases separated the two germline ends. Germline-derived CDR1 and CDR2 are MNHEY and SMNVEV (reference sequence). The length of the CDR3 is 17 residues. The clonotype originates from an adult with an advanced solid tumor such as melanoma, head and neck, liver or kidney cancer. The V and J genes are TRBV27 and TRBJ2-3; D possibly corresponds to TRBD1 (8 bases). The material sequenced was CD4+ or CD8+ T cells sorted from blood, taken in a trial of the OX40 agonist ivuxolimab. The CDR3 reads CASSFGGWTGNTDTQYF. The CDR3 bases are TGTGCCAGCAGTTTCGGGGGGTGGACAGGGAACACAGATACGCAGTATTTT.